These T cell receptor beta chains were read from a single sample in a study of blood T cell repertoires in COVID-19. Repertoires were generated with immunoSEQ multiplex PCR, while TCRdb's copy carries only in-frame clones and drops some. Among 130,000 to 150,000 clones listed, around 80% were seen once. Sequenced: peripheral blood. The receptors come from a woman aged 80 or over in a cohort sampled during active or convalescent COVID-19. Each CDR3 is given with its conserved first and last residue. Fields, in order: J gene, clone size, D gene, V gene, CDR3 DNA, CDR3 protein. D genes are given only for firm matches. Part of the rows lack a size; the others show once, few, many or a class for expanded clones.

J: TRBJ2-5
size: .
D: TRBD2
V: TRBV3-1/TRBV3-2
DNA: TGTGCCAGCAGCCAAGAAAGATCTTCGGCGGGGGGGCGGGAGACCCAGTACTTC
CDR3: CASSQERSSAGGRETQYF

J: TRBJ2-3
size: .
D: TRBD2
V: TRBV9
DNA: TGTGCCAGCAGCATTAGCGGGGGGGCGGGCACAGATACGCAGTATTTT
CDR3: CASSISGGAGTDTQYF

J: TRBJ2-2
size: .
D: .
V: TRBV29-1
DNA: TGCAGCGTTGACGTCAGAAACACCGGGGAGCTGTTTTTT
CDR3: CSVDVRNTGELFF

J: TRBJ2-5
size: once
D: .
V: TRBV2
DNA: TGTGCCAGCAGAGGACACCAGGTAGAGACCCAGTACTTC
CDR3: CASRGHQVETQYF

J: TRBJ2-2
size: .
D: TRBD1
V: TRBV7-9
DNA: TGTGCCAGCAGCCCAGGGACAGGGGACACCGGGGAGCTGTTTTTT
CDR3: CASSPGTGDTGELFF

J: TRBJ1-3
size: .
D: TRBD1
V: TRBV19
DNA: TGTGCCAGTAGTTGGACAGGGGCCACCACCTCTGGAAACACCATATATTTT
CDR3: CASSWTGATTSGNTIYF

J: TRBJ2-5
size: .
D: .
V: TRBV5-4
DNA: TGTGCCAGCAGCTTAGACGGCCTGGGGGGTAAAGAGACCCAGTACTTC
CDR3: CASSLDGLGGKETQYF

J: TRBJ1-1
size: .
D: TRBD1
V: TRBV9
DNA: TGTGCCAGCAGCACAAGACAGGGGGGAACTGAAGCTTTCTTT
CDR3: CASSTRQGGTEAFF

J: TRBJ2-2
size: few
D: TRBD1
V: TRBV19
DNA: TGTGCCAGTAGATTGAAAAACGACAGGGGTTTCACCGGGGAGCTGTTTTTT
CDR3: CASRLKNDRGFTGELFF

J: TRBJ2-1
size: .
D: TRBD2
V: TRBV7-9
DNA: TGTGCCAGCAGCTTAGACCGGAGACGCGGGGGGGTCTACAATGAGCAGTTCTTC
CDR3: CASSLDRRRGGVYNEQFF

J: TRBJ2-5
size: .
D: TRBD1
V: TRBV3-1/TRBV3-2
DNA: TGTGCCAGCAGCCAGTGGGACAGGGTTCCGGCAGAGACCCAGTACTTC
CDR3: CASSQWDRVPAETQYF

J: TRBJ1-1
size: .
D: .
V: TRBV6-7
DNA: TGTGCCAGCAGTTACCCTAAGGGGGTAGTCGCTGAAGCTTTCTTT
CDR3: CASSYPKGVVAEAFF

J: TRBJ2-3
size: once
D: .
V: TRBV27
DNA: TGTGCCAGCAGTTCGGGGTATTTTAGCACAGATACGCAGTATTTT
CDR3: CASSSGYFSTDTQYF

J: TRBJ2-5
size: .
D: TRBD1
V: TRBV25-1
DNA: TGTGCCAGCAGTGAGCGACAGGGGATTGTACAAGAGACCCAGTACTTC
CDR3: CASSERQGIVQETQYF

J: TRBJ2-1
size: once
D: .
V: TRBV5-1
DNA: TGCGCCAGCAGCTTAGCCGGGACATCCTACAATGAGCAGTTCTTC
CDR3: CASSLAGTSYNEQFF

J: TRBJ1-5
size: .
D: TRBD1
V: TRBV19
DNA: TGTGCCAGTAGTACCGGATGGAGGGGGCTTGATCAGCCCCAGCATTTT
CDR3: CASSTGWRGLDQPQHF

J: TRBJ2-5
size: .
D: .
V: TRBV5-5
DNA: TGTGCCAGCAGCTTGGGTCCGAGTCAAGAGACCCAGTACTTC
CDR3: CASSLGPSQETQYF

J: TRBJ2-2
size: few
D: .
V: TRBV5-4
DNA: TGTGCCAGCAGCGACCCGCGAATGAGGACCGGGGAGCTGTTTTTT
CDR3: CASSDPRMRTGELFF

J: TRBJ1-1
size: .
D: .
V: TRBV28
DNA: TGTGCCAGCAGTTTCGGTCGCAGGTTGATCACTGAAGCTTTCTTT
CDR3: CASSFGRRLITEAFF

J: TRBJ1-2
size: .
D: .
V: TRBV5-1
DNA: TGCGCCAGCAGCTCCTCAGGGAGGGGCTACACCTTC
CDR3: CASSSSGRGYTF

J: TRBJ2-5
size: .
D: .
V: TRBV5-5
DNA: TGTGCCAGCAGCGCTGGAGCGCGCCAAGAGACCCAGTACTTC
CDR3: CASSAGARQETQYF

J: TRBJ1-5
size: .
D: .
V: TRBV14
DNA: TGTGCCAGCAGGAATAGTCTCACAGACAATCAGCCCCAGCATTTT
CDR3: CASRNSLTDNQPQHF

J: TRBJ1-2
size: .
D: TRBD1
V: TRBV18
DNA: TGTGCCAGCTCACCACGGACAGGGTCAGAAGGAGATCCTAACTATGGCTACACCTTC
CDR3: CASSPRTGSEGDPNYGYTF

J: TRBJ1-2
size: once
D: TRBD1
V: TRBV19
DNA: TGTGCCAGTAGTACATTCCAGGGGGCCTATGGCTACACCTTC
CDR3: CASSTFQGAYGYTF

J: TRBJ1-1
size: .
D: .
V: TRBV7-2
DNA: TGTGCCAGCAGTGTCGGGGAGTTGAACACTGAAGCTTTCTTT
CDR3: CASSVGELNTEAFF

J: TRBJ1-3
size: .
D: .
V: TRBV3-1/TRBV3-2
DNA: TGTGCCAGCAGCCAACGGCTTTTTAGGTCAGGCTCTGGAAACACCATATATTTT
CDR3: CASSQRLFRSGSGNTIYF

J: TRBJ2-3
size: .
D: .
V: TRBV27
DNA: TGTGCCAGCAGGGACTTCACAGATACGCAGTATTTT
CDR3: CASRDFTDTQYF

J: TRBJ1-4
size: .
D: TRBD1
V: TRBV30
DNA: TGTGCCTGGAGTGTAACCAGGACAGGGGTTGCTGAAAAACTGTTTTTT
CDR3: CAWSVTRTGVAEKLFF

J: TRBJ1-6
size: .
D: .
V: TRBV7-9
DNA: TGTGCCAGCAGCTTAGACAGAGGGGGGGGGAATTCACCCCTCCACTTT
CDR3: CASSLDRGGGNSPLHF

J: TRBJ1-1
size: .
D: TRBD1
V: TRBV5-6
DNA: TGTGCCAGCAGCTTCCGGGACAGGGAGAACACTGAAGCTTTCTTT
CDR3: CASSFRDRENTEAFF

J: TRBJ1-1
size: many
D: TRBD1
V: TRBV10-3
DNA: TGTGCCAGTAAGACAGGGGATCGGAACACTGAAGCTTTCTTT
CDR3: CASKTGDRNTEAFF

J: TRBJ1-1
size: .
D: .
V: TRBV5-5
DNA: TGTGCCAGCCTGAAAGGGACAAACACTGAAGCTTTCTTT
CDR3: CASLKGTNTEAFF

J: TRBJ1-3
size: .
D: TRBD1
V: TRBV15
DNA: TGTGCCACCAGCAGAACCCAGGGGGCGTCTGGAAACACCATATATTTT
CDR3: CATSRTQGASGNTIYF

J: TRBJ1-4
size: .
D: .
V: TRBV4-2
DNA: TGTGCCAGCAGCCAAGATCGGGGGGGGAGTGAAAAACTGTTTTTT
CDR3: CASSQDRGGSEKLFF

J: TRBJ2-7
size: .
D: .
V: TRBV11-3
DNA: TGTGCCAGCAGCCGAGGGTCGAATCGGGAGCAGTACTTC
CDR3: CASSRGSNREQYF

J: TRBJ2-5
size: few
D: TRBD2
V: TRBV5-1
DNA: TGCGCCAGCAGCCGTACGGGACTACTCCAAGAGACCCAGTACTTC
CDR3: CASSRTGLLQETQYF

J: TRBJ1-1
size: few
D: .
V: TRBV7-9
DNA: TGTGCCAGCAGCTTAGCTACAGGTCCCGCTTTCTTT
CDR3: CASSLATGPAFF

J: TRBJ2-1
size: few
D: TRBD2
V: TRBV7-9
DNA: TGTGCCAGCAGCTCTGAGCGGGGGAGAGGGAATGAGCAGTTCTTC
CDR3: CASSSERGRGNEQFF

J: TRBJ1-5
size: few
D: .
V: TRBV23-1
DNA: TGCGCCAGCAGTCAAGATCGGGGACAGCCCCAGCATTTT
CDR3: CASSQDRGQPQHF

J: TRBJ1-5
size: .
D: TRBD1
V: TRBV6-1
DNA: TGTGCCAGCAGTGGACCCGGGACAGGGGCGCTCCTAAATCAGCCCCAGCATTTT
CDR3: CASSGPGTGALLNQPQHF

J: TRBJ2-5
size: .
D: .
V: TRBV28
DNA: TGTGCCAGCAGGGGGGGGCCCCAAGAGACCCAGTACTTC
CDR3: CASRGGPQETQYF

J: TRBJ2-5
size: .
D: .
V: TRBV7-9
DNA: TGTGCCAGCAGCTCCCCATCTCAGGACCAAGAGACCCAGTACTTC
CDR3: CASSSPSQDQETQYF

J: TRBJ2-7
size: .
D: .
V: TRBV28
DNA: TGTGCCAGCACCCACGGGGGGCCGCTCTCCTACGAGCAGTACTTC
CDR3: CASTHGGPLSYEQYF

J: TRBJ2-3
size: .
D: TRBD2
V: TRBV2
DNA: TGTGCCAGCAGACTTCTAGCGGGGGGCACAGATACGCAGTATTTT
CDR3: CASRLLAGGTDTQYF

J: TRBJ1-1
size: .
D: .
V: TRBV28
DNA: TGTGCCAGCATTCGCACTGAAGCTTTCTTT
CDR3: CASIRTEAFF

J: TRBJ2-2
size: .
D: .
V: TRBV25-1
DNA: TGTGCCAGCAGTCCCGTCGGGGCCGGGGAGCTGTTTTTT
CDR3: CASSPVGAGELFF

J: TRBJ1-2
size: few
D: .
V: TRBV10-3
DNA: TGTGCCATCAGTCCTTCTAACTATGGCTACACCTTC
CDR3: CAISPSNYGYTF

J: TRBJ2-1
size: .
D: TRBD2
V: TRBV19
DNA: TGTGCCAGTAGTGACTACTTAACTAGCGGGGTACATGAGCAGTTCTTC
CDR3: CASSDYLTSGVHEQFF

J: TRBJ2-2
size: .
D: .
V: TRBV7-3
DNA: TGTGCCAGCGCCCGGACCGGGGGCACCGGGGAGCTGTTTTTT
CDR3: CASARTGGTGELFF

J: TRBJ1-1
size: .
D: .
V: TRBV6-6
DNA: TGTGCCAGCTCTAAGGGGGTGAACACTGAAGCTTTCTTT
CDR3: CASSKGVNTEAFF

J: TRBJ2-3
size: .
D: TRBD2
V: TRBV5-3
DNA: TGTGCCAGAAGCTTGGGCCGGTCTAGCGGGGAACCAGATACGCAGTATTTT
CDR3: CARSLGRSSGEPDTQYF

J: TRBJ1-2
size: .
D: TRBD1
V: TRBV28
DNA: TGTGCCAGCAGTGAGGACAGGGGTCTTTCTAACTATGGCTACACCTTC
CDR3: CASSEDRGLSNYGYTF

J: TRBJ2-7
size: .
D: TRBD2
V: TRBV10-3
DNA: TGTGCCATCAGTGGGACTAGCGGGGGGATCTACGAGCAGTACTTC
CDR3: CAISGTSGGIYEQYF

J: TRBJ2-5
size: .
D: TRBD2
V: TRBV3-1/TRBV3-2
DNA: TGTGCCAGCAGCCAAAGTAGCCTAGCGGGGGTCTGGTATGAGACCCAGTACTTC
CDR3: CASSQSSLAGVWYETQYF